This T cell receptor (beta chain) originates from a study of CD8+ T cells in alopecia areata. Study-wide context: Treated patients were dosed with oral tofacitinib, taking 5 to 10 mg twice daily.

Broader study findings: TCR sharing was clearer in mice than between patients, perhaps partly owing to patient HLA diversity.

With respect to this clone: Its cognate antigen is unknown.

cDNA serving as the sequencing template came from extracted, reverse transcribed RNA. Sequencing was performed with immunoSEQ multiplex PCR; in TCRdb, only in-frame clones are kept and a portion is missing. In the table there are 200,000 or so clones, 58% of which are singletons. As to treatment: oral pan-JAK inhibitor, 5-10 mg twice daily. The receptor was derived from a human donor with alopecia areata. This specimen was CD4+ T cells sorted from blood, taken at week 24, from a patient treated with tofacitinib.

The CDR3, as DNA: TGTGCCAGCAGCGTGGATGTTACGGATAATTCACCCCTCCACTTT. This sequence encodes CASSVDVTDNSPLHF. The J gene is TRBJ1-6, the V gene TRBV11-2, with no clear D. The CDR3 is 15 amino acids. Trimming took 5 bases from V and 5 from J, leaving 13 bases between them. Germline V gives CDR1 SGHAT, CDR2 FQNNGV. Together with reference TRBV11-2 and TRBJ1-6, the CDR3 gives the full variable domain: EAGVAQSPRYKIIEKRQSVAFWCNPISGHATLYWYQQILGQGPKLLIQFQNNGVVDDSQLPKDRFSAERLKGVDSTLKIQPAKLEDSAVYLCASSVDVTDNSPLHFGNGTRLTVT.